The source of this T cell receptor beta chain is a study of shared clonotypes between healthy human individuals (dated by TCRdb to 2020 to 2021). Context from the whole study: A couple of women and a few men aged 18 to 49 years were included in the cohort. Between about 0.8 and 9.5 billion PBMCs per donor were obtained by leukapheresis. To estimate repertoire size and how much clonotype sharing occurs between individuals, the study deeply sequenced the blood TCR repertoires of several healthy adults. To increase sequencing depth and limit assay-specific biases, different laboratories used diverse techniques to prepare libraries and sequence TCR repertoires. Study-wide findings and limitations: Because the study included only a small number of donors, the genetic and exposure-history diversity represented was limited. Sampling was limited to blood, and TCR repertoires in tissue likely differ from TCR repertoires in blood. Pairwise subsampling indicated that sequencing depth was expected to affect the degree of clonotype sharing among donors.

In the case of this clone: Its antigen target is currently unknown. No quality values exist for individual bases; no much larger clone is one base distant.

TCR CDR3 regions were amplified from genomic DNA by multiplex PCR using the deep immunoSEQ assay. Extracted genomic DNA from each cell subset was spread evenly across all wells of several immunoSEQ 96-well plates, with each plate serving as a replicate. Each replicate PCR for unsorted PBMC received roughly 290 ng genomic DNA, equal to tens of thousands of T cell genomes. Unsorted PBMC genomic DNA was sequenced across ten immunoSEQ deep assay plates. Purified libraries were measured with a Qubit 3.0 fluorometer, size-checked on a Bioanalyzer 2100, and measured again with the KAPA Library Quantification kit. A separate single-read 150-cycle Illumina NextSeq 550 flow cell was used to sequence each immunoSEQ 96-well plate. As for how the authors treated the data: Because only junctional sequences without quality scores were contained in the immunoSEQ output, filtering matching that applied to full-length reads could not be performed. To assign V/J genes and CDR3, sequences were annotated using PyIR, a Python wrapper for IgBLAST v1.9, with IMGT germline references. Any read was removed if the V/J assignment was weak (E-value above 1e-6), the CDR3 was missing, or the read contained stop codons, out-of-frame junctions, or ambiguous translated residues. V3J clonotypes were defined as sequences sharing an identical inferred V gene, J gene, and CDR3 amino acid sequence. Percentage overlap between repertoires was calculated by dividing the number of shared unique clonotypes by the size of the smaller repertoire. RTK rarefaction, the Chao1 estimator, and Recon v2.1 estimates of unobserved clonotypes were used to assess repertoire richness. TCRdb took over this immuneACCESS table, retaining in-frame rearrangements with V and J assigned. Such tables are incomplete; in checked studies, under half of the missing clones stem from an unresolved V gene, and the remainder is unexplained. Clone size and the V and J calls come from that table; the DNA yielded D and trimming. The sample data list around 500,000 clones, and approximately 82% of these were observed just once. About 12% of the sample goes to the ten largest clones.

The donors were healthy, HIV-negative adults who had no recently reported acute infections or vaccinations. Every donor was a Caucasian adult living in Nashville, Tennessee, USA. For unsorted samples, approximately 89 million PBMCs were counted, and genomic DNA was extracted using the QIAamp DNA Blood Mini kit. Blood was collected by leukapheresis, and PBMCs were isolated by Ficoll-Histopaque density gradient centrifugation and then cryopreserved in liquid nitrogen vapor phase. This TCR came from a woman between 35 and 50 years old in good health. Some clones in this sample may be carry-over from other donors' samples. Sequencing was performed on PBMCs.

This receptor carries the CDR3 CASSEYFSLSGELFF. At the DNA level, the sequence is TGTGCCAGCAGTGAATATTTTTCCCTCTCCGGGGAGCTGTTTTTT. Recombination linked TRBV25-1 to TRBJ2-2; the D gene cannot be resolved reliably. V loses 0 bases, J loses 6 bases, and the germline ends lie 11 bases apart. Via the germline V gene, CDR1 is MGHDK and CDR2 SYGVNS. From its cysteine to its phenylalanine, the CDR3 spans 15 amino acids. Only the CDR3 DNA is retained, 45 bases long and in frame from the first base. With the rest looked up from the reference TRBV25-1 and TRBJ2-2 genes rather than sequenced, the full variable domain is EADIYQTPRYLVIGTGKKITLECSQTMGHDKMYWYQQDPGMELHLIHYSYGVNSTEKGDLSSESTVSRIRTEHFPLTLESARPSHTSQYLCASSEYFSLSGELFFGEGSRLTVL.